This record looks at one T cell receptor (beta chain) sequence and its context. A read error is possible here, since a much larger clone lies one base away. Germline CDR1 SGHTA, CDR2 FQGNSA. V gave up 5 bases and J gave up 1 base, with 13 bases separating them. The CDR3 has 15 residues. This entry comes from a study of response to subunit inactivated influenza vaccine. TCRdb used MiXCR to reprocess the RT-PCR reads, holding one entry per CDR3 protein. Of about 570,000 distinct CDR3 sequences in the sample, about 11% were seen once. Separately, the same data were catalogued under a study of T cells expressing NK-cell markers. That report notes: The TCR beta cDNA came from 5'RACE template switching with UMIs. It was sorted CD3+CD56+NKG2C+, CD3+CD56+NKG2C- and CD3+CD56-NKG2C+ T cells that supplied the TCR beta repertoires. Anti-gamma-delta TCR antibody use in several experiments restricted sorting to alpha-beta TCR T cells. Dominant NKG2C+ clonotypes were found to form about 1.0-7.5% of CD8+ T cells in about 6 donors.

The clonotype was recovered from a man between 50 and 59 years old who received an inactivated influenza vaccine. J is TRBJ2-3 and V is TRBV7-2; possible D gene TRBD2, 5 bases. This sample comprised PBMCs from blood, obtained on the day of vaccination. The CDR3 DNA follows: TGTGCCAGCAGCCTGGTAGCGTGGCGCACAGATACGCAGTATTTT. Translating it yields CASSLVAWRTDTQYF.